This passage covers 20 T cell receptor beta chains from one sample sequenced in a study of CD8 T cells in ankylosing spondylitis. TCRdb fed the 5' RACE reads into MiXCR, producing one record per CDR3 protein. The sample shows about 500,000 distinct CDR3 sequences, approximately 5% of them seen only once. The antigens of these receptors remain unknown. Whole-study findings and limits: Seemingly characteristic of ankylosing spondylitis blood was a TCR beta motif consisting of under 10 highly homologous variants.

Specimen: blood, either unsorted or a sorted T cell fraction (not recorded which). Source of these receptors: a male donor with ankylosing spondylitis.

This chain links TRBV3-1 with TRBJ1-2; D is possibly TRBD1 (5 bases). The CDR3 has 14 amino acids. The germline CDR1 and CDR2 sequences are LGHDT and YNNKEL (reference sequence). The ends were cut back, 0 bases at V and 8 bases at J, with 13 bases in the middle. CDR3: CASSQDMGVWGYTF. The CDR3 nucleotides are TGTGCCAGCAGCCAAGATATGGGGGTTTGGGGCTACACCTTC.

This clonotype was seen a handful of times. The chain recombines TRBV2 with TRBJ1-4; tentative D call: TRBD1 (6 bases). The V and J ends lost 6 bases and 5 bases respectively, with 19 bases between them. This CDR3 is built from 16 residues. Germline V gene data show CDR1 as SNHLY and CDR2 as FYNNEI. The CDR3 DNA is TGTGCCAGCAGCGATTTTACGGGAGGGGGAAATGAAAAACTGTTTTTT. Residues: CASSDFTGGGNEKLFF.

In this sample, this clonotype turned up many times. The chain employs TRBV5-1 and TRBJ2-1; possible D gene TRBD1, 6 bases. The CDR3 has 13 residues. CDR1 is SGHRS, CDR2 YFSETQ, per germline. Trimming left V 4 bases short and J 6 bases short, with 11 bases between. The CDR3 region is CASSPTGPNEQFF. CDR3 DNA: TGCGCCAGCAGCCCGACAGGACCCAATGAGCAGTTCTTC.

This clonotype is a singleton in its sample. A much more abundant neighbour one base away suggests this may be a read error. V usage is TRBV27 and J usage is TRBJ2-7, with D perhaps being TRBD1 or TRBD2 (5 bases each). The CDR3 spans 12 residues. Germline CDR1 is MNHEY and CDR2 is SMNVEV (reference sequence). V dropped 2 bases and J dropped 10 bases, with 12 bases sitting between them. CDR3 protein: CASSLRDGDQYF. The CDR3 DNA reads as TGTGCCAGCAGTTTACGGGACGGGGACCAGTACTTC.

The V and J genes are TRBV6-5 and TRBJ2-3; D remains unclear. This CDR3 contains 14 residues. Germline V gives CDR1 MNHEY, CDR2 SVGAGI. Trimming pared 2 bases from V and 3 bases from J, leaving 9 bases between. This CDR3 reads CASSYRLKTDTQYF. The DNA of the CDR3 is TGTGCCAGCAGTTACAGGCTAAAGACAGATACGCAGTATTTT.

This clonotype was observed a handful of times. For the CDR3, the DNA is TGTGCCAGCAGCTTGGTGGGGGACAACTATGGCTACACCTTC. Translating gives CASSLVGDNYGYTF. The chain uses TRBV5-5 and TRBJ1-2, with TRBD1 as a possible D gene (5 bases). Per the germline V gene, CDR1 is SGHKS and CDR2 is YYEKEE (reference sequence). The CDR3 length is 14 residues. The germline V and J ends were trimmed by 0 bases and 2 bases, with 8 bases remaining between them.

This clonotype was picked up many times. J is TRBJ1-5 and V is TRBV7-8, with D maybe TRBD1 (6 bases). The V gene lost 7 bases and the J gene lost 7 bases, with 17 bases spanning the gap. There are 14 residues in the CDR3. Per the germline V gene, CDR1 is SGHVS and CDR2 is FQNEAQ. The CDR3 loop is CASTSRDNQQPQHF. The CDR3 DNA sequence: TGTGCCAGCACTTCCCGGGACAATCAACAGCCCCAGCATTTT.

This clonotype was found many times. The V call is TRBV10-3, the J call TRBJ1-1, with 7 bases aligning to TRBD1. The germline V gene encodes CDR1 ENHRY and CDR2 SYGVKD. The CDR3 covers 14 residues. With 8 bases clipped from V and 0 bases from J, the junction kept 6 bases outside the gene matches. For the CDR3, the DNA is TGTGCCATCGCGGCGGACAGGTTGAACACTGAAGCTTTCTTT. Protein product: CAIAADRLNTEAFF.

This clonotype was observed at least ten times. The rearrangement links TRBV4-3 to TRBJ1-2; no clear D. This CDR3 region has 14 residues. Germline V gene sequence: CDR1 LGHNA, CDR2 YSLEER. Trimming took 1 base from V and 2 from J, leaving 8 bases between them. CDR3 DNA sequence: TGCGCCAGCAGCCAAGCTAGAGAAAACTATGGCTACACCTTC. Amino acid sequence: CASSQARENYGYTF.

This clonotype has ten or more counts. The chain is built from TRBV4-3 and TRBJ2-3; D may be TRBD1 (5 bases). V was trimmed by 2 bases and J by 3 bases, leaving 12 bases between them. The germline CDR1 and CDR2 sequences are LGHNA and YSLEER. This CDR3 has 15 residues. This chain's CDR3 is CASSQPGLRTDTQYF. The CDR3 DNA sequence: TGCGCCAGCAGCCAACCAGGGTTGAGAACAGATACGCAGTATTTT.

This clonotype has a count of ten or more. This sequence joins TRBV4-3 and TRBJ1-2, with D possibly matching TRBD1 (6 bases). The ends were cut back, 4 bases at V and 8 bases at J, with 14 bases in the middle. Germline CDR1 reads LGHNA; CDR2 reads YSLEER. This CDR3 region has 13 residues. As DNA, the CDR3 is TGCGCCAGCAGCCTCGATCGACAGGCCGGCTACACCTTC. Its translation: CASSLDRQAGYTF.

Ten or more counts support this clonotype. The chain is built from TRBV5-1 and TRBJ1-3, with 8 bases lining up with TRBD1. The CDR3 is made up of 15 amino acids. V shed 7 bases, J shed 3 bases, and the junction held 9 bases outside the gene matches. Germline V gene data show CDR1 as SGHRS and CDR2 as YFSETQ. Written as DNA, the CDR3 is TGCGCCAGCTCTACAAGTGGGACAGGTGGAAACACCATATATTTT. Translating it yields CASSTSGTGGNTIYF.

This clonotype came up many times. The chain links TRBV11-2 to TRBJ1-1; D is undetermined. CDR1 is SGHAT, CDR2 FQNNGV, per germline. The CDR3 spans 14 residues. V was clipped by 4 bases and J by 1 base, with 10 bases between them. CDR3 protein: CASSSGLRNTEAFF. Here the CDR3 DNA reads TGTGCCAGCAGCTCCGGATTAAGGAACACTGAAGCTTTCTTT.

This clonotype was seen repeatedly, ten times or more. This rearrangement joins TRBV7-2 to TRBJ2-3, with no clear D. The CDR3 consists of 11 residues. V shed 3 bases and J shed 6 bases, with 4 bases lying between them. Germline loops: CDR1 SGHTA, CDR2 FQGNSA. The CDR3 spells CASSFSDTQYF. DNA for the CDR3: TGTGCCAGCAGCTTTTCGGATACGCAGTATTTT.

Many counts were recorded for this clonotype. The chain has TRBV20-1 and TRBJ2-1; TRBD2 matches 10 bases. The germline gives CDR1 DFQATT, CDR2 SNEGSKA (reference sequence). The J segment lost 0 bases and the V segment lost 1 base, leaving 3 bases of the junction unmatched. This CDR3 contains 16 residues. The CDR3 sequence is CSARVLAGRSYNEQFF. The CDR3 coding sequence is TGCAGTGCTAGAGTACTAGCGGGGCGCTCCTACAATGAGCAGTTCTTC.

This clonotype came up a few times. The chain has TRBV12-3 or TRBV12-4 and TRBJ2-3; 10 positions match TRBD1. The CDR3 loop spans 18 amino acids. The V and J ends lost 4 bases and 6 bases, in that order; junction bases with no gene match: 16. CDR3 protein: CASSWGGTGEGGSDTQYF. CDR3 nucleotide sequence: TGTGCCAGCAGTTGGGGAGGGACAGGGGAAGGCGGGAGTGATACGCAGTATTTT.

The chain couples TRBV20-1 to TRBJ2-1; 12 bases agree with TRBD2. This CDR3 is 14 amino acids long. With V trimmed by 6 bases and J by 4 bases, 4 bases remained unmatched. CDR1 is DFQATT and CDR2 is SNEGSKA in the germline V gene (reference sequence). This CDR3 is CSAKLAGGYNEQFF. In nucleotides, the CDR3 is TGCAGTGCAAAACTAGCGGGGGGATACAATGAGCAGTTCTTC.

This clonotype appeared many times. The chain couples TRBV5-5 to TRBJ2-4; D may be TRBD2 (7 bases). The V gene's germline CDR1 is SGHKS and CDR2 YYEKEE (reference sequence). Deletions cut 0 bases from V and 7 bases from J, with 17 bases between. This CDR3 has 16 residues. This CDR3 reads CASSLVWGQGGNIQYF. DNA of the CDR3: TGTGCCAGCAGCTTGGTCTGGGGGCAGGGAGGGAACATTCAGTACTTC.

This clonotype showed up many times. The gene calls are TRBV7-9 and TRBJ2-5, with D perhaps matching TRBD2 (6 bases). Germline V CDR1 and CDR2: SEHNR, FQNEAQ (reference sequence). V lost 5 bases and J lost 4, with 20 bases in between. The CDR3 spans 16 residues. The CDR3 here is CASSPSSLAMGETQYF. The CDR3 nucleotides read TGTGCCAGCAGCCCATCCTCCCTAGCGATGGGAGAGACCCAGTACTTC.

This clonotype was observed at least ten times. The chain combines TRBV25-1 with TRBJ1-2, with 7 bases matching TRBD1. Germline V CDR1 and CDR2: MGHDK, SYGVNS. The junction had 5 bases not matched to a gene; V was cut back by 4 bases and J by 3 bases. The CDR3 runs to 14 residues. CDR3 bases: TGTGCCAGCAGTGTCCAGGGGGTCGACTATGGCTACACCTTC. The encoded protein is CASSVQGVDYGYTF.